This T cell receptor (beta chain) was captured in a study of OX40 agonist ivuxolimab in advanced cancers. Whole-study findings and limits: There were, on average, more expanded clones in CD8+ T cells than in CD4+. Not determined was the antigen specificity of the expanded peripheral T cells.

Only in-frame clones appear in the TCRdb table, and some are missing; sequencing was by immunoSEQ multiplex PCR. Here the sample spans 14,000 to 15,000 clones, around 90% being singletons. The CDR3 has 13 amino acids. The ends were cut back, 3 bases at V and 2 bases at J, with 5 bases in the middle. In germline, CDR1 is SGDLS, CDR2 YYNGEE. As for this clone: What it binds is unknown.

The source was CD4+ or CD8+ T cells sorted from blood, collected in a trial of the OX40 agonist ivuxolimab. The V call is TRBV9, the J call TRBJ2-2; no reliable D call. This receptor was identified in an adult with an advanced solid tumor such as melanoma, head and neck, liver or kidney cancer. CDR3 in amino acids: CASSAKNTGELFF. The DNA for the CDR3 is TGTGCCAGCAGCGCAAAAAACACCGGGGAGCTGTTTTTT.